These 30 T cell receptor beta chains originate from one sample sequenced in a study of cytomegalovirus exposure and HLA in healthy donors (dated by TCRdb to the late 2010s). Library preparation used the immunoSEQ multiplex PCR assay. For the multiplex PCR, a mixture combining 60 forward primers for TCR Vbeta segments and 13 reverse primers for TCR Jbeta segments was used. TCRdb obtained this table from immuneACCESS and retained in-frame rearrangements with V and J assigned. These tables miss some clones; where compared with another copy, unresolved V genes account for less than half of the shortfall, and the remainder is unexplained. Counted in this sample were about 200,000 clones; approximately 79% of them appeared once. Of the sample, about 1.7% falls within the top ten clones. Sequencing input: PBMCs. The receptors were sampled from a man aged 45-65 years in good health and CMV-seronegative.

This clone was recorded only once. The rearrangement uses TRBV7-8 and TRBJ2-7, with D tentatively TRBD1 (7 bases). The CDR3 covers 14 residues. Germline-derived CDR1 and CDR2 are SGHVS and FQNEAQ. The ends were cut back, 3 bases at V and 1 base at J, with 10 bases in the middle. The CDR3: CASSLAGQSYEQYF. CDR3 sequence (DNA): TGTGCCAGCAGCTTGGCGGGACAGTCCTACGAGCAGTACTTC.

This clone was observed a few times. The J gene is TRBJ2-5, the V gene TRBV10-1; 9 bases map to TRBD1. The CDR3 contains 16 residues. CDR1 WNHNN and CDR2 SYGVQD come from the germline V gene (reference sequence). V was clipped by 3 bases and J by 2 bases; unmatched bases: 7. The CDR3 coding sequence is TGCGCCAGCAGTGACCCGGGACAGGGACTACAAGAGACCCAGTACTTC. Its translation is CASSDPGQGLQETQYF.

In its sample, this clone was seen once. The rearrangement links TRBV5-1 to TRBJ2-7; 7 nucleotides align to TRBD1. Germline lookup yields CDR1 SGHRS and CDR2 YFSETQ. Losses at the gene ends were 4 bases for V and 3 bases for J; bases not matched to a gene: 16. This CDR3 comprises 17 residues. The DNA for the CDR3 is TGCGCCAGCAGCCCACGTACCGGGACAGCAGGACTCTACGAGCAGTACTTC. It encodes CASSPRTGTAGLYEQYF.

This clone was detected a few times. CDR3 region: CASSYSKGAGYTF. CDR3 DNA sequence: TGTGCCAGCAGTTACTCAAAGGGGGCCGGCTACACCTTC. The chain has TRBV6-5 and TRBJ1-2, with TRBD1 matching over 7 bases. CDR1 and CDR2 from the germline V gene are MNHEY and SVGAGI. V shed 0 bases and J 8 bases; nucleotides not matched to a gene: 3. The CDR3 has 13 amino acids.

Note on this clone: The same CDR3 can be traced to other DNA sequences in this sample. The chain combines TRBV13 with TRBJ1-3, with 7 nucleotides matching TRBD1. CDR3 size: 16 residues. The germline gives CDR1 PRHDT, CDR2 FYEKMQ (reference sequence). V shed 5 bases and J 0 bases; nucleotides not matched to a gene: 7. CDR3 amino acids: CASSPWTGNSGNTIYF. CDR3 DNA: TGTGCCAGCAGCCCGTGGACAGGCAACTCTGGAAACACCATATATTTT.

The chain combines TRBV5-6 with TRBJ2-3, with 9 bases matching TRBD1. V lost 3 bases and J lost 1; bases outside the gene matches: 3. The CDR3 sequence is 15 residues long. Looked up from germline, CDR1 is SGHDT and CDR2 is YYEEEE. The CDR3: CASSSRDRGTDTQYF. CDR3 coding DNA: TGTGCCAGCAGCTCCCGGGACAGGGGCACAGATACGCAGTATTTT.

This clone came up a few times. This chain connects TRBV6-5 to TRBJ2-7, with TRBD2 identical over 12 bases. The trim removed 5 bases at V and 6 bases at J, leaving 8 bases unmatched. CDR1 and CDR2 from the germline V gene are MNHEY and SVGAGI. This CDR3 has 15 amino acids. The CDR3 sequence is CASSIRLAGAVEQYF. The CDR3 DNA is TGTGCCAGCAGTATTCGACTAGCGGGAGCGGTCGAGCAGTACTTC.

V is TRBV7-9 and J is TRBJ2-3; 10 nucleotides match TRBD1. Germline V CDR1 and CDR2: SEHNR, FQNEAQ (reference sequence). V lost 3 bases, J lost 1 base, and 4 bases stayed unmatched. The CDR3 covers 16 residues. CDR3 sequence reads: CASSFAGTGGTDTQYF. The CDR3 nucleotides are TGTGCCAGCAGCTTCGCCGGGACAGGGGGCACAGATACGCAGTATTTT. The full variable domain, rest sourced from reference TRBV7-9 and TRBJ2-3, is DTGVSQNPRHKITKRGQNVTFRCDPISEHNRLYWYRQTLGQGPEFLTYFQNEAQLEKSRLLSDRFSAERPKGSFSTLEIQRTEQGDSAMYLCASSFAGTGGTDTQYFGPGTRLTVL.

The rearrangement links TRBV7-9 to TRBJ2-2, with 7 bases aligning to TRBD1. V shed 4 bases and J 5 bases; nucleotides not matched to a gene: 4. This CDR3 is built from 14 residues. Germline CDR1 reads SEHNR; CDR2 reads FQNEAQ (reference sequence). CDR3 protein: CASSSDRFTGELFF. The CDR3 nucleotides read TGTGCCAGCAGCTCGGACAGGTTTACCGGGGAGCTGTTTTTT.

In this sample, this clone turned up once. This chain uses TRBV30 with TRBJ2-1, with D perhaps matching TRBD1 (6 bases). The germline V and J ends were trimmed by 0 bases and 5 bases, with 14 bases remaining between them. This CDR3 is 15 amino acids long. CDR1 is GTSNPN, CDR2 SVGIG, per germline (reference sequence). The CDR3 here is CAWSVRGGFNNEQFF. The CDR3 nucleotides are TGTGCCTGGAGTGTAAGAGGGGGTTTCAACAATGAGCAGTTCTTC.

V is TRBV30 and J is TRBJ2-6; D is unclear. Germline CDR1 and CDR2: GTSNPN and SVGIG (reference sequence). The CDR3 is made up of 15 amino acids. Trimming took off 2 bases at V and 1 base at J, with 9 bases between the two ends. The CDR3 loop is CAWSLKRSGANVLTF. The CDR3 bases are TGTGCCTGGAGTCTCAAGAGGTCTGGGGCCAACGTCCTGACTTTC.

In its sample, this clone was seen once. The chain is built from TRBV5-4 and TRBJ2-5; D is possibly TRBD2 (6 bases). CDR1 and CDR2 from the germline V gene are SGHNT and YYREEE (reference sequence). The CDR3 totals 13 residues. V gave up 0 bases and J gave up 4 bases, with 7 bases separating them. The CDR3 DNA sequence: TGTGCCAGCAGCTTGGGCGGGACAGAGACCCAGTACTTC. It translates to CASSLGGTETQYF.

The rearrangement joins TRBV6-1 to TRBJ2-7, with D possibly being TRBD1 (6 bases). V was trimmed by 4 bases and J by 0 bases, leaving 10 bases between them. The germline CDR1 and CDR2 sequences are MNHNS and SASEGT. This CDR3 spans 14 amino acids. The CDR3 sequence is CASSALRGSYEQYF. DNA of the CDR3: TGTGCCAGCAGTGCCCTCAGGGGCTCCTACGAGCAGTACTTC.

The chain couples TRBV9 to TRBJ2-1; the match to TRBD2 covers 12 bases. V dropped 3 bases and J dropped 2; count of bases not matched to a gene: 9. CDR1 SGDLS and CDR2 YYNGEE come from the germline V gene. This CDR3 is built from 18 residues. The DNA for the CDR3 is TGTGCCAGCAGCGGGGGGGGACTAGCGGGCGGCGCCTACAATGAGCAGTTCTTC. It specifies CASSGGGLAGGAYNEQFF. The variable domain in full, completed from reference TRBV9 and TRBJ2-1, reads DSGVTQTPKHLITATGQRVTLRCSPRSGDLSVYWYQQSLDQGLQFLIQYYNGEERAKGNILERFSAQQFPDLHSELNLSSLELGDSALYFCASSGGGLAGGAYNEQFFGPGTRLTVL.

V and J are TRBV10-3 and TRBJ2-1; 7 bases fit TRBD2. J lost 9 bases, V lost 2 bases, and 10 bases had no gene match. Germline V gene sequence: CDR1 ENHRY, CDR2 SYGVKD. CDR3 length equals 15 residues. CDR3 bases: TGTGCCATCAGTGAGACCGGGGGAGGGAAAGCTGAGCAGTTCTTC. Its protein is CAISETGGGKAEQFF.

This clone turned up a few times. This chain connects TRBV5-1 to TRBJ1-5; 10 bases align to TRBD1. CDR1 and CDR2 from the germline V gene are SGHRS and YFSETQ. CDR3 length: 15 residues. The trim removed 3 bases at V and 3 bases at J, leaving 3 bases unmatched. The CDR3 nucleotides are TGCGCCAGCAGCTCGACAGGGGGCGTCAATCAGCCCCAGCATTTT. Translating gives CASSSTGGVNQPQHF.

The V and J genes are TRBV15 and TRBJ2-1, with 8 bases fitting TRBD2. J was trimmed by 4 bases and V by 4 bases; bases with no gene match: 12. Germline loops: CDR1 LNHNV, CDR2 YYDKDF (reference sequence). The CDR3 length is 17 residues. The chain's CDR3 is CATSKAELAGTYNEQFF. The CDR3 DNA follows: TGTGCCACCAGCAAGGCAGAGCTAGCGGGTACTTACAATGAGCAGTTCTTC.

The chain uses TRBV11-2 and TRBJ2-1, with 10 bases lining up with TRBD2. V lost 2 bases, J lost 8 bases, and 9 bases stayed unmatched. The CDR3 length is 16 residues. Germline-derived CDR1 and CDR2 are SGHAT and FQNNGV. The CDR3 DNA is TGTGCCAGCAGCTTAAGCGGGAGGGGGTATCAGCATGAGCAGTTCTTC. This encodes CASSLSGRGYQHEQFF.

The rearrangement links TRBV5-1 to TRBJ2-3; no clear D. CDR3 size: 13 residues. Germline assignment: CDR1 SGHRS and CDR2 YFSETQ. Trimming took 4 bases from V and 0 from J, leaving 6 bases between them. The CDR3 reads CASSLTSTDTQYF. The CDR3, as DNA: TGCGCCAGCAGCCTGACTAGCACAGATACGCAGTATTTT.

The chain has TRBV27 and TRBJ2-1, with TRBD2 matching over 10 bases. The CDR3 spans 12 residues. Losses at the gene ends were 6 bases for V and 10 bases for J; bases not matched to a gene: 3. CDR1 is MNHEY and CDR2 is SMNVEV in the germline V gene (reference sequence). For the CDR3, the DNA is TGTGCCAGCAGACAGGGACTAGCGGAGCAGTTCTTC. Protein product: CASRQGLAEQFF.

Details on this clone: The sample carries other DNA sequences with the same CDR3. The chain carries TRBV7-9 and TRBJ2-3; possible D gene TRBD2, 5 bases. The CDR3 has 14 amino acids. The V end was cut by 3 bases, the J end by 5 bases, with 12 bases between. The germline CDR1 and CDR2 sequences are SEHNR and FQNEAQ (reference sequence). This CDR3 reads CASSLRLAVDTQYF. CDR3 nucleotides: TGTGCCAGCAGCTTGAGGCTAGCTGTAGATACGCAGTATTTT.

V gene TRBV27 combines with J gene TRBJ2-7; tentatively, D is TRBD2 (6 bases). The CDR3 covers 15 residues. Germline CDR1 is MNHEY and CDR2 is SMNVEV (reference sequence). The V gene lost 1 base and the J gene lost 2 bases, with 12 bases spanning the gap. For the CDR3, the DNA is TGTGCCAGCAGTTTATTTCCGGGGGACGCCTACGAGCAGTACTTC. Translated: CASSLFPGDAYEQYF.

The V gene is TRBV11-1, the J gene TRBJ2-7; D is ambiguous. The germline CDR1 and CDR2 sequences are SGHAT and FQDESV (reference sequence). V lost 0 bases, J lost 3 bases, and 15 bases lay in between. The CDR3 length is 16 residues. CDR3 loop: CASSLASDVQFYEQYF. As DNA, the CDR3 is TGTGCCAGCAGCTTAGCGTCTGATGTCCAGTTCTACGAGCAGTACTTC. The whole variable domain, filled in from reference TRBV11-1 and TRBJ2-7, reads EAEVAQSPRYKITEKSQAVAFWCDPISGHATLYWYRQILGQGPELLVQFQDESVVDDSQLPKDRFSAERLKGVDSTLKIQPAELGDSAMYLCASSLASDVQFYEQYFGPGTRLTVT.

This clone is a singleton in its sample. The chain is built from TRBV2 and TRBJ2-7, with 7 bases fitting TRBD2. Germline lookup yields CDR1 SNHLY and CDR2 FYNNEI. This CDR3 is built from 14 residues. V dropped 6 bases and J dropped 4; count of bases not matched to a gene: 9. The CDR3 sequence: CASRRSGMTYEQYF. The CDR3, as DNA: TGTGCCAGCAGAAGAAGCGGGATGACGTACGAGCAGTACTTC.

The chain carries TRBV5-1 and TRBJ2-3; 9 positions agree with TRBD2. CDR1 and CDR2 (germline): SGHRS, YFSETQ. The CDR3 length is 16 residues. With 4 bases clipped from V and 4 bases from J, the junction kept 10 bases outside the gene matches. CDR3 residues: CASSRAGGPVADTQYF. CDR3 DNA sequence: TGCGCCAGCAGCCGTGCGGGAGGGCCTGTTGCAGATACGCAGTATTTT.

For this clone: Other DNA sequences in this sample translate to the same CDR3. The rearrangement uses TRBV10-3 and TRBJ2-1, with a weak D call TRBD2 (6 bases). This CDR3 comprises 14 residues. Trimming left V 3 bases short and J 4 bases short, with 10 bases between. Germline V gene sequence: CDR1 ENHRY, CDR2 SYGVKD. The CDR3 region has the DNA TGTGCCATCAGTGAAGGAGGGTCTTACAATGAGCAGTTCTTC. Its translation is CAISEGGSYNEQFF.

The chain couples TRBV5-4 to TRBJ2-7, with D tentatively TRBD2 (6 bases). CDR3 length: 14 residues. With 0 bases removed from V and 2 bases from J, the gap between germline ends came to 9 bases. Germline V lookup: CDR1 SGHNT, CDR2 YYREEE (reference sequence). CDR3 loop: CASSLGSGTYEQYF. As DNA, the CDR3 is TGTGCCAGCAGCTTGGGTAGCGGTACCTACGAGCAGTACTTC.

The chain joins TRBV30 to TRBJ2-7, with a tentative D call TRBD2 (6 bases). The V and J ends lost 2 bases and 0 bases respectively, with 11 bases between them. The V gene's germline CDR1 is GTSNPN and CDR2 SVGIG (reference sequence). CDR3 size: 14 residues. CDR3 nucleotide sequence: TGTGCCTGGAGTATACCCGGGAGCTCCTACGAGCAGTACTTC. Translated: CAWSIPGSSYEQYF.

V and J are TRBV25-1 and TRBJ1-6; D is possibly TRBD1 (6 bases). V lost 2 bases, J lost 10 bases, and 9 bases lay in between. Germline V gene sequence: CDR1 MGHDK, CDR2 SYGVNS. This CDR3 contains 13 residues. This chain's CDR3 is CASSETGNSPLHF. The CDR3 DNA reads TGTGCCAGCAGTGAAACAGGGAACTCACCCCTCCACTTT.

This rearrangement joins TRBV10-1 to TRBJ2-2, with a weak D call TRBD1 (5 bases). V was shortened by 2 bases and J by 3 bases, with 10 bases between the two germline ends. The CDR3 is 15 residues long. Germline values: CDR1 WNHNN, CDR2 SYGVQD (reference sequence). The CDR3 reads CASSEIRADTGELFF. Here the CDR3 DNA reads TGCGCCAGCAGTGAGATCAGGGCGGACACCGGGGAGCTGTTTTTT.